The clone carrying this T cell receptor (beta chain) was detected only a few times. Its target is unknown. This sample stems from a study of T cells in tumors after PD-1 blockade. Study-wide background: Either cemiplimab 350 mg every 2 weeks or pembrolizumab 200 mg every 3 weeks was given. Daily vismodegib 150 mg continued in a subset of anti-PD-1-treated patients.

Whole-study findings and limits: Blood contained about 38% of the tumor's TCR clonotypes.

The V gene lost 5 bases and the J gene lost 7 bases, with 12 bases spanning the gap. There are 14 residues in the CDR3. Germline assignment: CDR1 SGHNT and CDR2 YENEEA. Libraries were prepared by immunoSEQ multiplex PCR; TCRdb keeps only in-frame clonotypes and omits some of them. This table has 30,000 to 35,000 clones, 70% to 75% appearing once. The source is a human donor with basal cell carcinoma. This chain connects TRBV11-3 to TRBJ1-6, with TRBD1 as a possible D gene (5 bases). Material: PBMCs, obtained after anti-PD-1 treatment. The CDR3 region is CASSPGAANSPLHF. DNA for the CDR3: TGTGCCAGCAGCCCCGGGGCAGCAAATTCACCCCTCCACTTT.